This T cell receptor beta chain was sequenced for a study of shared T cell receptors in the human thymus. This CDR3 spans 15 amino acids. Germline CDR1 reads SGHVT; CDR2 reads SQSDAQ. V was clipped by 5 bases and J by 4 bases; unmatched bases: 8. Measured with immunoSEQ multiplex PCR; TCRdb has only the in-frame clones, and not every one. This sample carries approximately 730,000 clones, roughly 85% of them seen once, and the ten largest clones take 0.0095% to 0.011%. These same data were also listed under a study on human thymus T cells. That work adds: Donors were healthy Finnish infants having corrective surgery for congenital heart defects. Resections from corrective heart surgery supplied the thymus tissue. In thymic and blood repertoires alike, V and J usage looked biased. Overlap was high between thymic repertoires from unrelated individuals, as reported in related research.

The rearrangement joins TRBV7-4 to TRBJ1-2; 9 bases fit TRBD1. The sequenced material came from thymocytes. The clonotype was recovered from a girl less than two years old with a congenital heart defect. CDR3 DNA sequence: TGTGCCAGCAGCCTCAGGGACAGGGATCTCTATGGCTACACCTTC. It yields the protein CASSLRDRDLYGYTF.